One and the same sample provided the 26 T cell receptor beta chains below, sequenced in a study of naive and memory T cell subsets. An equimolar mix of two oligonucleotides served as the beta constant-region primer for TRBC1 and TRBC2. TCRdb fed the UMI-ligation and nested PCR reads into MiXCR, producing one record per CDR3 protein. The repertoire holds 120,000 to 150,000 distinct CDR3 sequences, 15% to 20% seen once, with 0.14% in the top ten. The sequencing input was naive CD4+ T cells from blood. All receptors come from a human donor in good health.

The J gene is TRBJ2-3, the V gene TRBV20-1, with D uncertain. This CDR3 region has 13 residues. Germline CDR1 reads DFQATT; CDR2 reads SNEGSKA (reference sequence). V dropped 1 base and J dropped 6 bases, with 11 bases sitting between them. CDR3 sequence: CSARAPPSDTQYF. As DNA, the CDR3 is TGCAGTGCTAGAGCCCCCCCTTCCGATACGCAGTATTTT.

V is TRBV2 and J is TRBJ2-6; D not resolved. With 7 bases removed from V and 0 bases from J, the gap between germline ends came to 10 bases. Germline loops: CDR1 SNHLY, CDR2 FYNNEI. CDR3 size: 15 residues. The CDR3 here is CASNSFFSGANVLTF. Written as DNA, the CDR3 is TGTGCCAGCAACTCCTTCTTCTCTGGGGCCAACGTCCTGACTTTC.

This clonotype was seen only a few times. This chain connects TRBV6-1 to TRBJ2-5; TRBD2 matches at 8 bases. V trimming: 6 bases; J trimming: 1 base; junction bases outside the gene matches: 10. The CDR3 has 16 residues. The germline V gene encodes CDR1 MNHNS and CDR2 SASEGT. The CDR3 coding sequence is TGTGCCAGCAGGGGGGGGGGAGCGGGAGCCCAAGAGACCCAGTACTTC. It yields the protein CASRGGGAGAQETQYF.

The chain couples TRBV4-1 to TRBJ1-2; D is perhaps TRBD1 (5 bases). The germline gives CDR1 MGHRA, CDR2 YSYEKL. The V and J ends lost 4 bases and 4 bases respectively, with 7 bases between them. The CDR3 runs 12 residues. The CDR3 loop is CASSPTGYGYTF. DNA of the CDR3: TGCGCCAGCAGCCCCACAGGCTATGGCTACACCTTC.

The CDR3 protein is CASSQDHGTSGRIEQYF. CDR3 DNA sequence: TGTGCCAGCAGCCAAGATCACGGGACTAGCGGGAGAATCGAGCAGTACTTC. The chain carries TRBV4-2 and TRBJ2-7, with TRBD2 identical over 14 bases. The V and J ends lost 0 bases and 6 bases, in that order; junction bases with no gene match: 7. Germline lookup yields CDR1 LGHNA and CDR2 YNFKEQ. The CDR3 extends over 17 amino acids.

This chain joins TRBV20-1 and TRBJ2-2, with D possibly matching TRBD2 (6 bases). The CDR3 has 13 amino acids. Germline V lookup: CDR1 DFQATT, CDR2 SNEGSKA (reference sequence). Trimming removed 4 bases from V and 6 bases from J, with 12 bases in between. Here the CDR3 reads CSAKPRGAGELFF. DNA of the CDR3: TGCAGTGCTAAGCCGCGCGGGGCCGGGGAGCTGTTTTTT.

This clonotype has more than one count but fewer than ten. The chain recombines TRBV20-1 with TRBJ2-7; D is perhaps TRBD2 (6 bases). V was clipped by 0 bases and J by 0 bases, with 9 bases between them. CDR1 and CDR2 from the germline V gene are DFQATT and SNEGSKA (reference sequence). This CDR3 is built from 14 residues. The CDR3 protein is CSARETGASYEQYF. The CDR3 bases are TGCAGTGCTAGAGAAACGGGAGCCTCCTACGAGCAGTACTTC.

The chain is built from TRBV12-3 or TRBV12-4 and TRBJ2-7; D might be TRBD1 (5 bases). V was clipped by 6 bases and J by 3 bases, with 9 bases between them. The CDR3 spans 12 residues. CDR3 nucleotide sequence: TGTGCCAGCAGCGCCAGGGTCTACGAGCAGTACTTC. Amino acids: CASSARVYEQYF.

This clonotype was counted at least ten times. V usage is TRBV29-1 and J usage is TRBJ1-4; 9 bases are a match to TRBD1. The V and J ends lost 6 bases and 8 bases, in that order; junction bases with no gene match: 10. The CDR3 extends over 14 amino acids. Per germline, CDR1 SQVTM and CDR2 ANQGSEA. The CDR3: CSVVLGTGSEKLFF. CDR3 bases: TGCAGCGTGGTCCTCGGGACAGGGAGCGAAAAACTGTTTTTT.

The chain uses TRBV12-3 or TRBV12-4 and TRBJ1-2; weak D call: TRBD1 (5 bases). V dropped 6 bases and J dropped 6 bases, with 14 bases sitting between them. The CDR3 runs to 13 residues. CDR3 in amino acids: CASRPTGDNGYTF. The CDR3 DNA follows: TGTGCCAGCAGGCCCACAGGAGACAATGGCTACACCTTC.

The chain carries TRBV4-1 and TRBJ2-1, with TRBD2 identical over 12 bases. The germline V gene encodes CDR1 MGHRA and CDR2 YSYEKL. This CDR3 region has 17 residues. Trimming removed 1 base from V and 10 bases from J; junction bases left unmatched: 11. The CDR3 is CASSQGSSGRGSREQFF. The CDR3 region has the DNA TGCGCCAGCAGCCAAGGTTCTAGCGGGAGGGGGAGTCGGGAGCAGTTCTTC.

J is TRBJ1-4 and V is TRBV7-9; possibly TRBD1 for D (5 bases). CDR3 size: 14 residues. V was trimmed by 9 bases and J by 0 bases, leaving 11 bases between them. Germline CDR1 reads SEHNR; CDR2 reads FQNEAQ (reference sequence). CDR3 coding DNA: TGTGCCAGTAATGGGGGGTCAACTAATGAAAAACTGTTTTTT. Translated, it gives CASNGGSTNEKLFF.

The chain recombines TRBV24-1 with TRBJ2-5; weak D call: TRBD2 (6 bases). The CDR3 has 15 residues. From germline, CDR1 is KGHDR and CDR2 SFDVKD. Trimming left V 1 base short and J 4 bases short, with 12 bases between. As DNA, the CDR3 is TGTGCCACCAGTGATTTCGCGGGACTTGGAGAGACCCAGTACTTC. Its translation: CATSDFAGLGETQYF.

The chain carries TRBV12-5 and TRBJ1-1, with 8 positions matching TRBD1. The CDR3 has 14 residues. Trimming removed 5 bases from V and 2 bases from J; junction bases left unmatched: 4. From germline, CDR1 is LGHNT and CDR2 FRNRAP. Here the CDR3 DNA reads TGTGCTAGTGGTCACGACAGGGGAAACACTGAAGCTTTCTTT. It is translated as CASGHDRGNTEAFF.

The table lists this clonotype with a few counts. This chain connects TRBV11-2 to TRBJ2-1; no definite D call. The CDR3 loop spans 12 amino acids. CDR1 is SGHAT and CDR2 is FQNNGV in the germline V gene. Trimming removed 1 base at V and 10 bases at J, with 8 bases between. The CDR3 loop is CASSLGAREQFF. CDR3 nucleotides: TGTGCCAGCAGCTTAGGGGCTCGGGAGCAGTTCTTC.

J is TRBJ1-4 and V is TRBV18; the match to TRBD1 covers 7 bases. This CDR3 is 15 amino acids long. The germline gives CDR1 KGHSH, CDR2 LQKENI. The ends lost 1 base at V and 3 bases at J; junction bases unmatched: 2. This CDR3 reads CASSPLTGANEKLFF. CDR3 nucleotides: TGTGCCAGCTCACCACTAACAGGGGCTAATGAAAAACTGTTTTTT.

This clonotype was recorded a few times. The rearrangement uses TRBV29-1 and TRBJ2-7; 9 bases fit TRBD1. The CDR3 has 13 residues. CDR1 is SQVTM, CDR2 ANQGSEA, per germline. Losses at the gene ends were 6 bases for V and 1 base for J; bases not matched to a gene: 4. CDR3 amino acids: CSVAGTGSYEQYF. In DNA, the CDR3 is TGCAGCGTGGCCGGGACAGGGTCCTACGAGCAGTACTTC.

This clonotype was observed a handful of times. This sequence joins TRBV7-9 and TRBJ2-3; D gene uncertain. CDR3 length: 17 amino acids. The V gene lost 3 bases and the J gene lost 2 bases, with 18 bases spanning the gap. From germline, CDR1 is SEHNR and CDR2 FQNEAQ (reference sequence). The CDR3 reads CASSFLIGKFITDTQYF. The CDR3 coding sequence is TGTGCCAGCAGCTTCCTCATAGGGAAGTTCATCACAGATACGCAGTATTTT.

This clonotype was seen a few times. The rearrangement uses TRBV6-1 and TRBJ2-3; 8 nucleotides align to TRBD2. Germline CDR1 and CDR2: MNHNS and SASEGT. V lost 4 bases to trimming and J lost 0 bases; unmatched junction nucleotides: 3. This CDR3 has 15 amino acids. CDR3 bases: TGTGCCAGCAGTGGGACTAGCAGAAGCACAGATACGCAGTATTTT. This gives the protein CASSGTSRSTDTQYF.

This clonotype has only a few counts. The genes are TRBV20-1 and TRBJ1-6; D perhaps matches TRBD1 (6 bases). V lost 1 base, J lost 9 bases, and 16 bases lay in between. Germline CDR1 is DFQATT and CDR2 is SNEGSKA (reference sequence). The CDR3 has 15 residues. The CDR3 region has the DNA TGCAGTGCTAGAGCGGCGATGAGGGGGAGTTCACCCCTCCACTTT. It codes for CSARAAMRGSSPLHF.

This clonotype was recorded at least ten times. The chain has TRBV5-6 and TRBJ2-4; the D is unclear. Trimming left V 2 bases short and J 5 bases short, with 17 bases between. The CDR3 loop spans 16 amino acids. The germline V gene has CDR1 SGHDT and CDR2 YYEEEE. DNA of the CDR3: TGTGCCAGCAGCTTCCCCGGAGCGCCTCGGGAAAACATTCAGTACTTC. Amino acids: CASSFPGAPRENIQYF.

This clonotype showed up just a few times. This sequence joins TRBV5-1 and TRBJ1-6, with TRBD1 matching over 10 bases. This CDR3 is built from 14 residues. Germline values: CDR1 SGHRS, CDR2 YFSETQ. The V and J ends lost 7 bases and 5 bases, in that order; junction bases with no gene match: 3. CDR3 in amino acids: CASSDRGHNSPLHF. The CDR3 DNA is TGCGCCAGCTCCGACAGGGGGCATAATTCACCCCTCCACTTT.

This chain connects TRBV29-1 to TRBJ2-3; D gene uncertain. This CDR3 is 11 amino acids long. Germline loops: CDR1 SQVTM, CDR2 ANQGSEA. V was cut by 6 bases and J by 6 bases, with 10 bases left in between. As DNA, the CDR3 is TGCAGCGTCAAAGAAACCGATACGCAGTATTTT. Translation: CSVKETDTQYF.

The sample holds a few counts of this clonotype. J is TRBJ1-6 and V is TRBV7-2; no firm D call. Germline CDR1 SGHTA, CDR2 FQGNSA. The CDR3 has 14 residues. V was clipped by 3 bases and J by 10 bases, with 13 bases between them. CDR3 nucleotide sequence: TGTGCCAGCAGCTTCAGTGTGATAGGGTCACCCCTCCACTTT. Translation gives CASSFSVIGSPLHF. Based on the CDR3 plus reference TRBV7-2 and TRBJ1-6, the full variable domain is GAGVSQSPSNKVTEKGKDVELRCDPISGHTALYWYRQSLGQGLEFLIYFQGNSAPDKSGLPSDRFSAERTGGSVSTLTIQRTQQEDSAVYLCASSFSVIGSPLHFGNGTRLTVT.

On this clonotype itself: The junction departs from germline at one end; a sequencing error may be responsible. Here the CDR3 DNA reads TGCAGCGGAATCTCGACAGGGGGAGAGACCAAGTACTTC. Its protein product is CSGISTGGETKYF. This chain uses TRBV29-1 with TRBJ2-5; 9 bases match TRBD1. The CDR3 is 13 amino acids. Germline V lookup: CDR1 SQVTM, CDR2 ANQGSEA.

This rearrangement joins TRBV2 to TRBJ2-7, with TRBD2 matching 9 bases. The ends lost 3 bases at V and 3 bases at J; junction bases unmatched: 6. Germline V gene data show CDR1 as SNHLY and CDR2 as FYNNEI. This CDR3 has 15 amino acids. CDR3 in amino acids: CASSERLAGLYEQYF. As DNA, the CDR3 is TGTGCCAGCAGTGAGCGGCTAGCGGGACTCTACGAGCAGTACTTC.